This TCR beta chain was identified during a study of blood T cells in healthy people across ages. Broader study findings: Getting older went along with TCR beta diversity per million T cells dropping roughly linearly. It was the long-lived donors that had more naive CD4+ cells and higher diversity than aged donors.

Primers used in a second PCR of about 7 to 12 cycles were a sample-barcoded 5' primer and a J-beta primer mix. With 12 random nucleotides, a template-switch adaptor tagged each individual cDNA molecule. In TCRdb, the 5' RACE reads were re-called with MiXCR into one record per CDR3 protein. This table has 550,000 to 700,000 distinct CDR3 sequences, 27% appearing once. The individuals who served as donors were healthy Caucasians living in Russia, aged roughly 6 to 100. With V trimmed by 2 bases and J by 9 bases, 12 bases remained unmatched. CDR3 length: 14 amino acids. Germline V gives CDR1 SQVTM, CDR2 ANQGSEA. With respect to this clonotype: Its antigen is still unknown.

The specimen sequenced was blood. The TCR sequence derives from a woman in her seventies in good health. The J gene is TRBJ2-7, the V gene TRBV29-1, with 8 bases identical to TRBD2. CDR3 DNA sequence: TGCAGCGTTGAATTGGTAGCGGGGTCCCCGACGCAGTACTTC. Translated: CSVELVAGSPTQYF.